One and the same sample provided the 13 T cell receptor beta chains below, sequenced in a study of OX40 agonist ivuxolimab in advanced cancers. The repertoire was sequenced with immunoSEQ multiplex PCR; TCRdb's copy has only in-frame clones and lacks some. Among over 55,000 clones, around 83% were seen once, and the ten largest hold 0.7%. This specimen consisted of CD4+ or CD8+ T cells sorted from blood, obtained in a trial of the OX40 agonist ivuxolimab. These receptors all come from an adult with an advanced solid tumor such as melanoma, head and neck, liver or kidney cancer.

Only one count was recorded for this clone. The genes are TRBV5-1 and TRBJ2-3; D is possibly TRBD2 (6 bases). V gave up 5 bases and J gave up 6 bases, with 13 bases separating them. Germline CDR1 SGHRS, CDR2 YFSETQ. The CDR3 is 13 residues long. CDR3 amino acids: CASSILAGDTQYF. The CDR3 DNA follows: TGCGCCAGCAGTATACTAGCTGGGGATACGCAGTATTTT.

This sequence joins TRBV18 and TRBJ1-2, with a weak D call TRBD1 (6 bases). The germline V gene encodes CDR1 KGHSH and CDR2 LQKENI. This CDR3 region has 15 residues. Trimming left V 5 bases short and J 4 bases short, with 17 bases between. This chain's CDR3 is CASSSDSGRAYGYTF. CDR3 sequence (DNA): TGTGCCAGCTCATCGGACAGTGGTAGAGCCTATGGCTACACCTTC.

V gene TRBV6-1 combines with J gene TRBJ1-2, with 7 bases fitting TRBD1. Per the germline V gene, CDR1 is MNHNS and CDR2 is SASEGT. Losses at the gene ends were 0 bases for V and 0 bases for J; bases not matched to a gene: 4. The CDR3 is 16 residues long. In nucleotides, the CDR3 is TGTGCCAGCAGTGAAGCGGGGACAGCCGCTAACTATGGCTACACCTTC. Its translation: CASSEAGTAANYGYTF.

This chain links TRBV7-3 with TRBJ1-6; TRBD1 is a possible D gene (6 bases). V dropped 5 bases and J dropped 5 bases, with 13 bases sitting between them. The CDR3 covers 15 residues. Germline CDR1 and CDR2: SGHTA and FQGTGA. CDR3 sequence: CASSLVGGDNSPLHF. The CDR3 DNA sequence: TGTGCCAGCAGCCTGGTAGGGGGGGATAATTCACCCCTCCACTTT.

This sequence joins TRBV7-8 and TRBJ1-1; D is ambiguous. The CDR3 is made up of 14 amino acids. Per germline, CDR1 SGHVS and CDR2 FQNEAQ. The germline V and J ends were trimmed by 1 base and 1 base, with 7 bases remaining between them. CDR3 DNA: TGTGCCAGCAGCTTAGTTACCGCGAACACTGAAGCTTTCTTT. This gives the protein CASSLVTANTEAFF. Full variable domain (remainder filled in from reference TRBV7-8 and TRBJ1-1): GAGVSQSPRYKVAKRGQDVALRCDPISGHVSLFWYQQALGQGPEFLTYFQNEAQLDKSGLPSDRFFAERPEGSVSTLKIQRTQQEDSAVYLCASSLVTANTEAFFGQGTRLTVV.

The chain has TRBV6-6 and TRBJ1-3; D uncertain. The germline V and J ends were trimmed by 8 bases and 2 bases, with 7 bases remaining between them. This CDR3 is built from 12 residues. The germline gives CDR1 MNHNY, CDR2 SVGAGI (reference sequence). CDR3 DNA sequence: TGTGCCAGCGGCGGAGCTGGAAACACCATATATTTT. Translating it yields CASGGAGNTIYF.

This chain joins TRBV27 and TRBJ1-6; D not resolved. CDR3 length: 16 residues. The germline gives CDR1 MNHEY, CDR2 SMNVEV (reference sequence). V was trimmed by 0 bases and J by 7 bases, leaving 13 bases between them. The CDR3 sequence is CASSLSEGSPNSPLHF. Written as DNA, the CDR3 is TGTGCCAGCAGTTTATCGGAGGGTTCCCCGAATTCACCCCTCCACTTT.

The V call is TRBV30, the J call TRBJ1-1; 9 bases match TRBD1. Trimming took 5 bases from V and 11 from J; bases not matched to a gene: 6. The length of the CDR3 is 11 residues. Per the germline V gene, CDR1 is GTSNPN and CDR2 is SVGIG (reference sequence). CDR3 coding DNA: TGTGCCTGGGGGAGGGACAGGGCCGCTTTCTTT. Translation: CAWGRDRAAFF. The variable domain in full, completed from reference TRBV30 and TRBJ1-1, reads SQTIHQWPATLVQPVGSPLSLECTVEGTSNPNLYWYRQAAGRGLQLLFYSVGIGQISSEVPQNLSASRPQDRQFILSSKKLLLSDSGFYLCAWGRDRAAFFGQGTRLTVV.

The chain has TRBV29-1 and TRBJ1-1; 9 nucleotides match TRBD1. CDR1 SQVTM and CDR2 ANQGSEA come from the germline V gene. Trimming took 4 bases from V and 4 from J; bases not matched to a gene: 7. CDR3 length: 14 residues. In DNA, the CDR3 is TGCAGCGTTGCCCGGGACAGGGATGTCACTGAAGCTTTCTTT. Translated: CSVARDRDVTEAFF.

The J gene is TRBJ2-5, the V gene TRBV6-6; D is unclear. The CDR3 contains 12 residues. V was trimmed by 6 bases and J by 1 base, leaving 6 bases between them. Germline CDR1 reads MNHNY; CDR2 reads SVGAGI (reference sequence). CDR3 protein: CASSPGQETQYF. The CDR3 DNA reads TGTGCCAGCAGCCCCGGCCAAGAGACCCAGTACTTC.

Of note for this clone: The identical CDR3 is also encoded by other nucleotide sequences in the sample. This chain uses TRBV7-9 with TRBJ1-2; 9 nucleotides agree with TRBD1. Germline CDR1 SEHNR, CDR2 FQNEAQ (reference sequence). Trimming at V came to 1 base and at J to 8 bases, leaving 8 bases not matched to a gene. This CDR3 region has 15 residues. CDR3 DNA: TGTGCCAGCAGCTTAGGGGGTCGGACAGGGGACGGCTACACCTTC. Translated: CASSLGGRTGDGYTF.

V usage is TRBV6-1 and J usage is TRBJ1-4; tentatively, D is TRBD1 (6 bases). Trimming removed 1 base from V and 7 bases from J, with 13 bases in between. This CDR3 is built from 15 residues. Germline CDR1 and CDR2: MNHNS and SASEGT. DNA for the CDR3: TGTGCCAGCAGTGAAGGGGGGACATTGGGTGAAAAACTGTTTTTT. Its protein product is CASSEGGTLGEKLFF.

The chain combines TRBV6-5 with TRBJ2-5; 7 bases are a match to TRBD1. CDR3 length equals 14 residues. Germline trimming cut 5 bases from V and 1 base from J; bases unmatched to any gene: 4. Germline V gene lookup returns CDR1 MNHEY and CDR2 SVGAGI. CDR3 sequence reads: CASSQQGPQETQYF. The DNA for the CDR3 is TGTGCCAGCAGTCAACAGGGGCCCCAAGAGACCCAGTACTTC.